Each of the 12 T cell receptor beta chains below was sequenced from the same sample in a study of T cell responses to AZD1222 COVID-19 vaccine. Method: immunoSEQ multiplex PCR; TCRdb's copy keeps in-frame clones and lacks some. The sample holds around 84,000 clones, roughly nine tenths seen once. The sample consisted of peripheral blood, taken on day 0 of AZD1222 vaccination. The receptors originated from an adult in good health.

The rearrangement uses TRBV4-2 and TRBJ2-2; D gene ambiguous. The CDR3 is made up of 14 amino acids. V shed 2 bases and J shed 8 bases, with 12 bases lying between them. CDR1 and CDR2 from the germline V gene are LGHNA and YNFKEQ. CDR3: CASSQTGFRGELFF. CDR3 coding DNA: TGTGCCAGCAGCCAAACCGGGTTCAGGGGGGAGCTGTTTTTT.

V is TRBV6-5 and J is TRBJ1-1; perhaps TRBD1 as D (5 bases). This CDR3 is 14 amino acids long. Trimming removed 8 bases at V and 1 base at J, with 14 bases between. Germline V gene lookup returns CDR1 MNHEY and CDR2 SVGAGI. CDR3 sequence (DNA): TGTGCCAGCCGGGGGGACGGCCGGAACACTGAAGCTTTCTTT. Its translation: CASRGDGRNTEAFF.

This clone was found once. This chain links TRBV7-8 with TRBJ1-3, with D unclear. Germline V lookup: CDR1 SGHVS, CDR2 FQNEAQ. This CDR3 is 18 amino acids long. Deletions cut 5 bases from V and 1 base from J, with 21 bases between. The CDR3 DNA reads TGTGCCAGCAGCGAACCGACCCGACCCTCAGTGTCTGGAAACACCATATATTTT. The encoded protein is CASSEPTRPSVSGNTIYF.

CDR3 protein: CASSLGQGGSEQYF. The DNA for the CDR3 is TGTGCCAGCAGCTTAGGACAGGGTGGGAGCGAGCAGTACTTC. This chain connects TRBV7-6 to TRBJ2-7, with 7 bases fitting TRBD1. Germline V CDR1 and CDR2: SGHVS, FNYEAQ. This CDR3 is built from 14 residues. V lost 1 base and J lost 6; bases outside the gene matches: 6.

The rearrangement links TRBV27 to TRBJ1-1; D possibly corresponds to TRBD1 (5 bases). This CDR3 has 14 amino acids. Trimming stripped 5 bases from V and 6 bases from J, with 16 bases between. Germline CDR1 MNHEY, CDR2 SMNVEV (reference sequence). The CDR3 bases are TGTGCCAGCAGTGCTTGGGGCGGGTTTTCTGAAGCTTTCTTT. Translation gives CASSAWGGFSEAFF.

CDR3 sequence (DNA): TGTGCCATCAGTAACAGGTACGAGCAGTACTTC. Translating it yields CAISNRYEQYF. V is TRBV10-3 and J is TRBJ2-7; the D gene is possibly TRBD1 (5 bases). The CDR3 is 11 amino acids. Trimming cost V 5 bases and J 4 bases, with 6 bases left between them. Germline V CDR1 and CDR2: ENHRY, SYGVKD.

V is TRBV6-6 and J is TRBJ2-7, with 8 positions matching TRBD1. The junction had 12 bases not matched to a gene; V was cut back by 6 bases and J by 5 bases. Germline CDR1 is MNHNY and CDR2 is SVGAGI (reference sequence). CDR3 length: 15 amino acids. The CDR3 reads CASRGQVTKGDEQYF. The CDR3 DNA follows: TGTGCCAGCAGGGGACAGGTGACGAAGGGGGACGAGCAGTACTTC.

The genes are TRBV18 and TRBJ1-5; 7 positions agree with TRBD1. This CDR3 is built from 15 residues. V dropped 3 bases and J dropped 4; count of bases not matched to a gene: 6. Per germline, CDR1 KGHSH and CDR2 LQKENI. The CDR3 reads CASSPAGTANQPQHF. CDR3 DNA sequence: TGTGCCAGCTCACCTGCCGGGACAGCGAATCAGCCCCAGCATTTT. The full variable domain, its missing parts supplied by reference TRBV18 and TRBJ1-5, is NAGVMQNPRHLVRRRGQEARLRCSPMKGHSHVYWYRQLPEEGLKFMVYLQKENIIDESGMPKERFSAEFPKEGPSILRIQQVVRGDSAAYFCASSPAGTANQPQHFGDGTRLSIL.

The V and J genes are TRBV12-5 and TRBJ1-2; tentative D call: TRBD1 (5 bases). Trimming removed 5 bases at V and 0 bases at J, with 16 bases between. Germline values: CDR1 LGHNT, CDR2 FRNRAP. The CDR3 contains 16 residues. The CDR3 DNA is TGTGCTAGTGGTGTCAGCCGACAGCCAGCTAACTATGGCTACACCTTC. It yields the protein CASGVSRQPANYGYTF.

Here the CDR3 DNA reads TGTGCCAGCAGCTTAAACGATGCGGAGACCCAGTACTTC. Its protein product is CASSLNDAETQYF. The V and J genes are TRBV7-3 and TRBJ2-5; D gene unclear. V shed 1 base and J shed 5 bases, with 8 bases lying between them. Germline V CDR1 and CDR2: SGHTA, FQGTGA. This CDR3 spans 13 amino acids.

The V gene is TRBV6-5, the J gene TRBJ1-5, with D possibly matching TRBD1 (6 bases). CDR1 MNHEY and CDR2 SVGAGI come from the germline V gene. The V end was cut by 8 bases, the J end by 4 bases, with 15 bases between. The CDR3 has 14 residues. CDR3 nucleotides: TGTGCCAGCCGGGGGGCAGGTGGGAATCAGCCCCAGCATTTT. Its protein is CASRGAGGNQPQHF.

This rearrangement joins TRBV30 to TRBJ2-2; perhaps D is TRBD1 or TRBD2 (5 bases each). The V gene lost 0 bases and the J gene lost 7 bases, with 6 bases spanning the gap. Germline CDR1 reads GTSNPN; CDR2 reads SVGIG (reference sequence). The CDR3 runs to 12 residues. The CDR3 spells CAWSVGVGELFF. CDR3 DNA: TGTGCCTGGAGTGTGGGGGTCGGGGAGCTGTTTTTT.